This is a list of T cell receptor beta chains from one sample in a study of technical replicates of blood from a handful of donors. Method: immunoSEQ multiplex PCR; TCRdb's copy keeps in-frame clones and lacks some. The sample has 45,000 to 60,000 clones; approximately 86% are singletons. Sequencing was carried out using PBMCs. The origin of the receptors is a human donor in good health. Some clones in this sample may be carry-over from other donors' samples. The CDR3 runs from the conserved cysteine through the conserved F or W. Fields, in order: CDR3 length, D gene, V gene, clone size, J gene, CDR3 DNA, CDR3 protein. D genes are given only for firm matches. Not all rows give a size; the values are once, few, many and, for expanded clones, a class.

CDR3 length: 12; D gene: -; V gene: TRBV30; clone size: -; J gene: TRBJ2-7; CDR3 DNA: TGTGCCTGGAGTCTTGACGGGAAACGCCCCCACTTC; CDR3 protein: CAWSLDGKRPHF
CDR3 length: 13; D gene: -; V gene: TRBV6-1; clone size: -; J gene: TRBJ2-4; CDR3 DNA: TGTGCCAGCATTGGGACAACCAAAAACATTCAGTACTTC; CDR3 protein: CASIGTTKNIQYF
CDR3 length: 15; D gene: TRBD2; V gene: TRBV6-6; clone size: -; J gene: TRBJ2-7; CDR3 DNA: TGTGCCAGCAGTTACTCACAAGCGGGAGTTTACGAGCAGTACTTC; CDR3 protein: CASSYSQAGVYEQYF
CDR3 length: 15; D gene: TRBD1; V gene: TRBV4-3; clone size: -; J gene: TRBJ1-1; CDR3 DNA: TGCGCCAGCAGCCACCTGGGACAGGGGAACACTGAAGCTTTCTTT; CDR3 protein: CASSHLGQGNTEAFF
CDR3 length: 10; D gene: -; V gene: TRBV20-1; clone size: -; J gene: TRBJ2-3; CDR3 DNA: TGCAGTGGTGGGAGGGATACGCAGTATTTT; CDR3 protein: CSGGRDTQYF
CDR3 length: 15; D gene: TRBD1; V gene: TRBV7-9; clone size: -; J gene: TRBJ2-7; CDR3 DNA: TGTGCCAGCAGCTACGGGACAGGGGTTCTGAACGAGCAGTACTTC; CDR3 protein: CASSYGTGVLNEQYF
CDR3 length: 14; D gene: TRBD1; V gene: TRBV30; clone size: -; J gene: TRBJ2-3; CDR3 DNA: TGTGCCTGGAGTACAGGGGTTAGCACAGATACGCAGTATTTT; CDR3 protein: CAWSTGVSTDTQYF
CDR3 length: 14; D gene: -; V gene: TRBV4-3; clone size: few; J gene: TRBJ1-1; CDR3 DNA: TGCGCCAGCAGCCAAGGGGGGCGGAACACTGAAGCTTTCTTT; CDR3 protein: CASSQGGRNTEAFF
CDR3 length: 15; D gene: -; V gene: TRBV19; clone size: -; J gene: TRBJ1-6; CDR3 DNA: TGTGCCAGTAATCAGATCGGAGGCGGGAATTCACCCCTCCACTTT; CDR3 protein: CASNQIGGGNSPLHF
CDR3 length: 18; D gene: TRBD1; V gene: TRBV11-2; clone size: -; J gene: TRBJ1-2; CDR3 DNA: TGTGCCAGCAGCTTACTATTCGGGACAGGCGCCGCTAACTATGGCTACACCTTC; CDR3 protein: CASSLLFGTGAANYGYTF
CDR3 length: 14; D gene: -; V gene: TRBV29-1; clone size: -; J gene: TRBJ2-3; CDR3 DNA: TGCAGCATGACCGGGGAACTCGCCAAACAGCCGCAGTATTTT; CDR3 protein: CSMTGELAKQPQYF
CDR3 length: 15; D gene: TRBD2; V gene: TRBV6-6; clone size: -; J gene: TRBJ2-7; CDR3 DNA: TGTGCCAGCAGCCCGGGGGGGGCCTTCTCCTACGAGCAGTACTTC; CDR3 protein: CASSPGGAFSYEQYF
CDR3 length: 15; D gene: TRBD2; V gene: TRBV11-2; clone size: -; J gene: TRBJ2-1; CDR3 DNA: TGTGCCAGCAGCCCCCTAGCGGGGGGTTACAATGAGCAGTTCTTC; CDR3 protein: CASSPLAGGYNEQFF
CDR3 length: 17; D gene: TRBD2; V gene: TRBV5-4; clone size: -; J gene: TRBJ2-2; CDR3 DNA: TGTGCCAGCAGCAGCCCCCTAGCGGGAAAGGGCACCGGGGAGCTGTTTTTT; CDR3 protein: CASSSPLAGKGTGELFF
CDR3 length: 15; D gene: -; V gene: TRBV5-1; clone size: -; J gene: TRBJ1-2; CDR3 DNA: TGCGCCAGCAGCTCCTACCCCGACAGGTACTATGGCTACACCTTC; CDR3 protein: CASSSYPDRYYGYTF
CDR3 length: 16; D gene: TRBD2; V gene: TRBV5-6; clone size: -; J gene: TRBJ2-1; CDR3 DNA: TGTGCCAGCAGCTTGTATGCGGGAGGACAATACAATGAGCAGTTCTTC; CDR3 protein: CASSLYAGGQYNEQFF
CDR3 length: 17; D gene: TRBD1; V gene: TRBV7-6; clone size: -; J gene: TRBJ1-1; CDR3 DNA: TGTGCCAGCAGCTTCTCCGGGACAGGGGGCCCTGACACTGAAGCTTTCTTT; CDR3 protein: CASSFSGTGGPDTEAFF
CDR3 length: 17; D gene: TRBD2; V gene: TRBV7-9; clone size: -; J gene: TRBJ2-1; CDR3 DNA: TGTGCCAGCAGCTTAGTCCCGGGAGGGAGCTCCTACAATGAGCAGTTCTTC; CDR3 protein: CASSLVPGGSSYNEQFF
CDR3 length: 17; D gene: TRBD1; V gene: TRBV7-3; clone size: -; J gene: TRBJ2-2; CDR3 DNA: TGTGCCAGCAGCTCAACGACAAGGGGGCGGTCACGCGGGGAGCTGTTTTTT; CDR3 protein: CASSSTTRGRSRGELFF
CDR3 length: 11; D gene: -; V gene: TRBV2; clone size: -; J gene: TRBJ2-7; CDR3 DNA: TGTGCCAGCGGGCAGGTGTACGAGCAGTACTTC; CDR3 protein: CASGQVYEQYF
CDR3 length: 15; D gene: -; V gene: TRBV5-4; clone size: -; J gene: TRBJ2-7; CDR3 DNA: TGTGCCAGCAGCTTAGGACAGTTGAGCTCCTACGAGCAGTACTTC; CDR3 protein: CASSLGQLSSYEQYF
CDR3 length: 15; D gene: TRBD1; V gene: TRBV5-1; clone size: -; J gene: TRBJ1-4; CDR3 DNA: TGCGCCAGCAGCTGGAGGACAGGGTCGAATGAAAAACTGTTTTTT; CDR3 protein: CASSWRTGSNEKLFF
CDR3 length: 16; D gene: -; V gene: TRBV7-2; clone size: -; J gene: TRBJ2-7; CDR3 DNA: TGTGCCAGCAGCTTAGTCGTCAGCGGAAGCTCCTACGAGCAGTACTTC; CDR3 protein: CASSLVVSGSSYEQYF
CDR3 length: 15; D gene: TRBD2; V gene: TRBV11-2; clone size: -; J gene: TRBJ2-7; CDR3 DNA: TGTGCCAGCAGCAAAGGACTAGCGGGACCCTACGAGCAGTACTTC; CDR3 protein: CASSKGLAGPYEQYF
CDR3 length: 13; D gene: TRBD2; V gene: TRBV9; clone size: -; J gene: TRBJ2-1; CDR3 DNA: TGTGCCAGCAGCCCCGGGGGGGACAATGAGCAGTTCTTC; CDR3 protein: CASSPGGDNEQFF
CDR3 length: 12; D gene: -; V gene: TRBV2; clone size: once; J gene: TRBJ1-1; CDR3 DNA: TGTGCCAGCAGTGTTGAGAGTACTGAAGCTTTCTTT; CDR3 protein: CASSVESTEAFF
CDR3 length: 14; D gene: TRBD2; V gene: TRBV6-1; clone size: -; J gene: TRBJ2-1; CDR3 DNA: TGTGCCAGCAGTGAAGTAGCTAGCGGGGGGCCCGCGTTCTTC; CDR3 protein: CASSEVASGGPAFF
CDR3 length: 14; D gene: -; V gene: TRBV28; clone size: -; J gene: TRBJ1-2; CDR3 DNA: TGTGCCAGCAGTTTAGGGGGGACGGGGACTGGCTACACCTTC; CDR3 protein: CASSLGGTGTGYTF
CDR3 length: 16; D gene: TRBD2; V gene: TRBV7-8; clone size: -; J gene: TRBJ2-1; CDR3 DNA: TGTGCCAGCAGCTTAGAAGGACTAGCGGGCCGAGGGGGGCAGTTCTTC; CDR3 protein: CASSLEGLAGRGGQFF
CDR3 length: 17; D gene: TRBD2; V gene: TRBV9; clone size: once; J gene: TRBJ2-7; CDR3 DNA: TGTGCCAGCAGCGTAGAAGGGGGAGGTAGCGGGAGACGTGAGCAGTACTTC; CDR3 protein: CASSVEGGGSGRREQYF
CDR3 length: 15; D gene: -; V gene: TRBV7-8; clone size: -; J gene: TRBJ2-2; CDR3 DNA: TGTGCCAGCAGCTTAGACGATCTAAACACCGGGGAGCTGTTTTTT; CDR3 protein: CASSLDDLNTGELFF
CDR3 length: 14; D gene: TRBD1; V gene: TRBV14; clone size: -; J gene: TRBJ2-7; CDR3 DNA: TGTGCCAGCAGCAACTCCGGACAGGGGAGGGAGCAGTACTTC; CDR3 protein: CASSNSGQGREQYF
CDR3 length: 15; D gene: TRBD2; V gene: TRBV7-2; clone size: -; J gene: TRBJ2-7; CDR3 DNA: TGTGCCAGCAGTTATGTTCGGGAGGACTCCTACGAGCAGTACTTC; CDR3 protein: CASSYVREDSYEQYF
CDR3 length: 15; D gene: TRBD1; V gene: TRBV19; clone size: -; J gene: TRBJ1-3; CDR3 DNA: TGTGCCAGTAGAGCCGGGACAGACTCTGGAAACACCATATATTTT; CDR3 protein: CASRAGTDSGNTIYF
CDR3 length: 13; D gene: -; V gene: TRBV2; clone size: once; J gene: TRBJ1-3; CDR3 DNA: TGTGCCAGCAGCCTTACGGGTCTAAACACCATATATTTT; CDR3 protein: CASSLTGLNTIYF
CDR3 length: 16; D gene: TRBD1; V gene: TRBV4-2; clone size: -; J gene: TRBJ2-5; CDR3 DNA: TGTGCCAGCAGCCACTCCCGAGGGGGCGCCGCCGAGACCCAGTACTTC; CDR3 protein: CASSHSRGGAAETQYF
CDR3 length: 13; D gene: TRBD1; V gene: TRBV19; clone size: -; J gene: TRBJ2-7; CDR3 DNA: TGTGCCAGTAGTCTCGGACAGGGGGGTGAGCAGTACTTC; CDR3 protein: CASSLGQGGEQYF
CDR3 length: 15; D gene: TRBD2; V gene: TRBV6-1; clone size: -; J gene: TRBJ2-7; CDR3 DNA: TGTGCCAGCAGTATAGCGGGGGGGCCTTACTACGAGCAGTACTTC; CDR3 protein: CASSIAGGPYYEQYF
CDR3 length: 13; D gene: -; V gene: TRBV5-4; clone size: once; J gene: TRBJ2-2; CDR3 DNA: TGTGCCAGCAGCCAGGGAGGCAGGGGGGAGCTGTTTTTT; CDR3 protein: CASSQGGRGELFF
CDR3 length: 15; D gene: TRBD1; V gene: TRBV4-2; clone size: -; J gene: TRBJ1-4; CDR3 DNA: TGTGCCAGCAGCCAACCGGACAGGGATAGCGAAAAACTGTTTTTT; CDR3 protein: CASSQPDRDSEKLFF
CDR3 length: 15; D gene: -; V gene: TRBV7-8; clone size: -; J gene: TRBJ2-5; CDR3 DNA: TGTGCCAGCAGCTTATCAACTATCAAGAGAGAGACCCAGTACTTC; CDR3 protein: CASSLSTIKRETQYF
CDR3 length: 16; D gene: TRBD2; V gene: TRBV4-3; clone size: many; J gene: TRBJ2-1; CDR3 DNA: TGCGCCAGCAGCCAAGATACTCCGGGAGGATACAATGAGCAGTTCTTC; CDR3 protein: CASSQDTPGGYNEQFF
CDR3 length: 16; D gene: -; V gene: TRBV9; clone size: once; J gene: TRBJ2-7; CDR3 DNA: TGTGCCAGCAGCGTAGGGGCGACCGGGGGTACCTACGAGCAGTACTTC; CDR3 protein: CASSVGATGGTYEQYF
CDR3 length: 16; D gene: TRBD2; V gene: TRBV19; clone size: -; J gene: TRBJ2-1; CDR3 DNA: TGTGCCAGTAGTCCTATCATGACTAGCGGGAGTAGTGAGCAGTTCTTC; CDR3 protein: CASSPIMTSGSSEQFF
CDR3 length: 15; D gene: TRBD1; V gene: TRBV7-2; clone size: -; J gene: TRBJ2-5; CDR3 DNA: TGTGCCAGCAGCCCGCGGACAGGACGGGAAGAGACCCAGTACTTC; CDR3 protein: CASSPRTGREETQYF